The clone carrying this TCR beta chain was seen a single time. The data originate from a study of control samples from healthy donors and cancer patients. The CDR3 extends over 15 amino acids. The trim removed 4 bases at V and 8 bases at J, leaving 10 bases unmatched. Looked up from germline, CDR1 is SGHRS and CDR2 is YFSETQ. TCRdb keeps only in-frame clones here, not all; method: immunoSEQ multiplex PCR. The profile covers around 100,000 clones, with roughly 88% appearing a single time and 13% to 15% taken by the ten largest. The chain carries TRBV5-1 and TRBJ2-1, with 9 bases fitting TRBD2. The specimen sequenced was blood. The TCR was taken from a man between 25 and 39 years old in good health. CDR3 sequence: CASSPTGTSSHEQFF. The CDR3, as DNA: TGCGCCAGCAGCCCGACCGGGACTAGCTCTCATGAGCAGTTCTTC.